Shown below are 19 T cell receptor beta chains from a single sample sequenced in a study of cytomegalovirus exposure and HLA in healthy donors. Libraries were prepared by immunoSEQ multiplex PCR; TCRdb keeps only in-frame clonotypes and omits some of them. The sample has some 350,000 clones; roughly 87% are singletons. Source material: PBMCs. All receptors derive from a woman aged 25-40 years in good health and CMV-seropositive.

The genes are TRBV27 and TRBJ2-7; 7 nucleotides match TRBD2. V gave up 3 bases and J gave up 1 base; unmatched junction bases: 6. Germline CDR1 reads MNHEY; CDR2 reads SMNVEV (reference sequence). This CDR3 has 15 amino acids. The CDR3 is CASSFGVAGSYEQYF. The CDR3 nucleotides are TGTGCCAGCAGTTTTGGGGTAGCGGGTTCCTACGAGCAGTACTTC.

This clone has a single count. The V call is TRBV11-2, the J call TRBJ2-2; no definite D call. V lost 2 bases and J 4 bases, leaving 5 bases between the germline ends. The CDR3 is 13 residues long. Germline CDR1 reads SGHAT; CDR2 reads FQNNGV. The DNA of the CDR3 is TGTGCCAGCAGCTTAATCCCCACCGGGGAGCTGTTTTTT. Translated: CASSLIPTGELFF.

The J gene is TRBJ2-7, the V gene TRBV7-3, with 9 bases fitting TRBD1. Germline CDR1 is SGHTA and CDR2 is FQGTGA. The trim removed 3 bases at V and 5 bases at J, leaving 8 bases unmatched. This CDR3 has 15 residues. The CDR3 region has the DNA TGTGCCAGCAGCTTCGACAGGGGGATTCCGAACGAGCAGTACTTC. Protein product: CASSFDRGIPNEQYF.

The rearrangement uses TRBV7-9 and TRBJ1-6; a weak D match, TRBD1 (5 bases). The CDR3 consists of 13 residues. V was cut by 1 base and J by 13 bases, with 11 bases left in between. Germline assignment: CDR1 SEHNR and CDR2 FQNEAQ (reference sequence). The CDR3 spells CASSLDGEGPLHF. CDR3 in DNA: TGTGCCAGCAGCTTAGACGGCGAGGGGCCCCTCCACTTT.

The chain uses TRBV28 and TRBJ2-3; D possibly corresponds to TRBD2 (6 bases). The length of the CDR3 is 18 residues. Trimming took 2 bases from V and 3 from J, leaving 21 bases between them. Germline loops: CDR1 MDHEN, CDR2 SYDVKM. The CDR3 nucleotides are TGTGCCAGCAGTTTACCTTCGGGATACGGGAGTCCGACAGATACGCAGTATTTT. Its translation: CASSLPSGYGSPTDTQYF.

A single count supports this clone. The V gene is TRBV2, the J gene TRBJ2-7; perhaps TRBD1 as D (6 bases). The length of the CDR3 is 14 residues. Germline CDR1 is SNHLY and CDR2 is FYNNEI. V was trimmed by 4 bases and J by 0 bases, leaving 10 bases between them. This CDR3 is CASSGGRGSYEQYF. The CDR3, as DNA: TGTGCCAGCAGTGGGGGCAGGGGCTCCTACGAGCAGTACTTC. The full variable domain, rest sourced from reference TRBV2 and TRBJ2-7, is EPEVTQTPSHQVTQMGQEVILRCVPISNHLYFYWYRQILGQKVEFLVSFYNNEISEKSEIFDDQFSVERPDGSNFTLKIRSTKLEDSAMYFCASSGGRGSYEQYFGPGTRLTVT.

The rearrangement links TRBV5-6 to TRBJ1-2; the D gene is possibly TRBD1 (6 bases). The V end lost 4 bases, the J end lost 8 bases, and 15 bases lay between the germline ends. Germline V lookup: CDR1 SGHDT, CDR2 YYEEEE. The CDR3 extends over 13 amino acids. CDR3 in DNA: TGTGCCAGCAGCGCCTTGCGGGGGCCCGGCTACACCTTC. It is translated as CASSALRGPGYTF.

The rearrangement joins TRBV28 to TRBJ1-1; 7 bases are shared with TRBD1. CDR1 is MDHEN, CDR2 SYDVKM, per germline. The CDR3 contains 13 residues. Unmatched junction bases numbered 13, after V lost 7 bases and J lost 11 bases. CDR3 in amino acids: CASKNRGPGGAFF. As DNA, the CDR3 is TGTGCCAGCAAGAACAGGGGCCCGGGTGGGGCTTTCTTT.

This chain links TRBV28 with TRBJ1-1; 7 bases agree with TRBD1. Trimming took 1 base from V and 3 from J; bases not matched to a gene: 11. The CDR3 runs to 17 residues. Germline CDR1 reads MDHEN; CDR2 reads SYDVKM. The CDR3 nucleotides read TGTGCCAGCAGTTTATTGGGCGCGGAGGGGGCGGACACTGAAGCTTTCTTT. Encoded protein: CASSLLGAEGADTEAFF.

This clone showed up just once. The gene calls are TRBV27 and TRBJ2-7; D ambiguous. CDR3 size: 13 residues. The V gene lost 2 bases and the J gene lost 3 bases, with 8 bases spanning the gap. Germline CDR1 reads MNHEY; CDR2 reads SMNVEV (reference sequence). The CDR3 nucleotides are TGTGCCAGCAGTTTAAGCGCAGTCTACGAGCAGTACTTC. Encoded protein: CASSLSAVYEQYF.

The V and J genes are TRBV27 and TRBJ1-1, with D perhaps matching TRBD1 (5 bases). CDR1 is MNHEY, CDR2 SMNVEV, per germline (reference sequence). Trimming removed 6 bases from V and 5 bases from J, with 16 bases in between. The CDR3 extends over 14 amino acids. In DNA, the CDR3 is TGTGCCAGCAGAATCGCTCCGGGGGGAACTGAAGCTTTCTTT. Protein product: CASRIAPGGTEAFF.

V gene TRBV6-6 combines with J gene TRBJ2-4; D tentatively fits TRBD1 or TRBD2 (6 bases each). The CDR3 totals 16 residues. CDR1 and CDR2 (germline): MNHNY, SVGAGI (reference sequence). V shed 6 bases and J shed 0 bases, with 15 bases lying between them. The CDR3 coding sequence is TGTGCCAGCAGCTTACCGGGGGCTCTAGCCAAAAACATTCAGTACTTC. Its translation: CASSLPGALAKNIQYF.

The V call is TRBV18, the J call TRBJ2-3, with 11 bases aligning to TRBD2. The germline V gene encodes CDR1 KGHSH and CDR2 LQKENI. This CDR3 is built from 15 residues. The V gene end was trimmed by 3 bases and the J gene end by 3 bases; junction bases not matched to a gene: 2. The CDR3 DNA follows: TGTGCCAGCTCACCTAGCGGGAGGGGGACAGATACGCAGTATTTT. Translating gives CASSPSGRGTDTQYF. The complete variable domain, with remaining parts taken from reference TRBV18 and TRBJ2-3, reads NAGVMQNPRHLVRRRGQEARLRCSPMKGHSHVYWYRQLPEEGLKFMVYLQKENIIDESGMPKERFSAEFPKEGPSILRIQQVVRGDSAAYFCASSPSGRGTDTQYFGPGTRLTVL.

This clone was recorded a few times. The chain employs TRBV7-2 and TRBJ1-1; unclear D gene. Trimming took 2 bases from V and 1 from J, leaving 8 bases between them. This CDR3 is 14 amino acids long. CDR1 and CDR2 (germline): SGHTA, FQGNSA. For the CDR3, the DNA is TGTGCCAGCAGCTTATCTCGTCGGAACACTGAAGCTTTCTTT. Translated, it gives CASSLSRRNTEAFF.

This sequence joins TRBV19 and TRBJ2-1, with 11 positions matching TRBD2. Unmatched junction bases numbered 9, after V lost 10 bases and J lost 4 bases. Germline CDR1 is LNHDA and CDR2 is SQIVND (reference sequence). The CDR3 is 15 amino acids. DNA of the CDR3: TGTGCCACCCGGCCCGGGACTAGCGGATACAATGAGCAGTTCTTC. Translation gives CATRPGTSGYNEQFF.

V and J are TRBV9 and TRBJ1-2, with D uncertain. The CDR3 spans 13 residues. Trimming cost V 4 bases and J 4 bases, with 11 bases left between them. Germline CDR1 is SGDLS and CDR2 is YYNGEE. CDR3: CASSRSRVYGYTF. The CDR3 nucleotides read TGTGCCAGCAGCCGCTCTAGGGTCTATGGCTACACCTTC. Together with reference TRBV9 and TRBJ1-2, the CDR3 gives the full variable domain: DSGVTQTPKHLITATGQRVTLRCSPRSGDLSVYWYQQSLDQGLQFLIQYYNGEERAKGNILERFSAQQFPDLHSELNLSSLELGDSALYFCASSRSRVYGYTFGSGTRLTVV.

V and J are TRBV6-5 and TRBJ1-6; D gene uncertain. This CDR3 spans 15 amino acids. V was trimmed by 7 bases and J by 1 base, leaving 11 bases between them. CDR1 is MNHEY and CDR2 is SVGAGI in the germline V gene. CDR3 amino acids: CASTESRSYNSPLHF. The CDR3 bases are TGTGCCAGCACCGAGTCCAGGTCCTATAATTCACCCCTCCACTTT.

This chain joins TRBV6-6 and TRBJ2-7; D is unresolved. Trimming stripped 7 bases from V and 0 bases from J, with 7 bases between. Germline assignment: CDR1 MNHNY and CDR2 SVGAGI (reference sequence). The CDR3 is made up of 12 amino acids. CDR3 DNA sequence: TGTGCCAGCACCCCCAGCTCCTACGAGCAGTACTTC. As protein: CASTPSSYEQYF.

The chain is built from TRBV6-5 and TRBJ1-1; TRBD1 might be the D (6 bases). The CDR3 runs to 12 residues. Between the trimmed V and J ends, which lost 5 bases and 3 bases, there was a span of 7 bases. The germline gives CDR1 MNHEY, CDR2 SVGAGI. Here the CDR3 DNA reads TGTGCCAGCAGTCAGGGGTACACTGAAGCTTTCTTT. It translates to CASSQGYTEAFF.